The next 27 T cell receptor beta chains were all read from a single sample in a study of cytotoxic CD8 clonotypes in ibrutinib-treated CLL. The assay was immunoSEQ multiplex PCR, and TCRdb's table has in-frame clones only and misses some. The sample consists of about 80,000 clones, about four fifths of them appearing once. The sequencing here drew on PBMCs, taken after 12 months of ibrutinib treatment. The receptor set was obtained from a human donor with chronic lymphocytic leukemia.

This clone has just a few counts. J is TRBJ1-1 and V is TRBV7-3; D not resolved. V lost 1 base to trimming and J lost 5 bases, with 8 bases between them. The CDR3 has 13 amino acids. The germline V gene encodes CDR1 SGHTA and CDR2 FQGTGA. The CDR3 nucleotides read TGTGCCAGCAGCTTAATGGACGGGACTGAAGCTTTCTTT. This gives the protein CASSLMDGTEAFF.

The chain carries TRBV5-1 and TRBJ1-6, with a possible D match to TRBD1 (5 bases). CDR3 length: 16 amino acids. V lost 0 bases and J 2 bases, leaving 9 bases between the germline ends. CDR1 is SGHRS, CDR2 YFSETQ, per germline. CDR3 nucleotides: TGCGCCAGCAGCTTGGGGGGCGGAACCTATAATTCACCCCTCCACTTT. Translating gives CASSLGGGTYNSPLHF. Variable domain in full (rest from reference TRBV5-1 and TRBJ1-6): KAGVTQTPRYLIKTRGQQVTLSCSPISGHRSVSWYQQTPGQGLQFLFEYFSETQRNKGNFPGRFSGRQFSNSRSEMNVSTLELGDSALYLCASSLGGGTYNSPLHFGNGTRLTVT.

This rearrangement joins TRBV25-1 to TRBJ1-1, with D uncertain. The CDR3 has 12 residues. V shed 6 bases and J shed 4 bases, with 9 bases lying between them. CDR1 MGHDK and CDR2 SYGVNS come from the germline V gene. For the CDR3, the DNA is TGTGCCAGCAGCCGACATAGCACTGAAGCTTTCTTT. It codes for CASSRHSTEAFF.

The chain uses TRBV6-4 and TRBJ2-5; D is perhaps TRBD1 or TRBD2 (5 bases each). V lost 3 bases to trimming and J lost 2 bases, with 13 bases between them. The germline CDR1 and CDR2 sequences are MRHNA and SNTAGT. This CDR3 is 15 amino acids long. The CDR3 nucleotides read TGTGCCAGCAGTGAAGTAGCAGGGACGCAAGAGACCCAGTACTTC. Translation: CASSEVAGTQETQYF.

In this sample, this clone turned up once. The V call is TRBV28, the J call TRBJ2-2; TRBD1 might be the D (6 bases). Germline assignment: CDR1 MDHEN and CDR2 SYDVKM. V lost 6 bases, J lost 1 base, and 9 bases lay in between. The CDR3 is 14 amino acids. The CDR3 coding sequence is TGTGCCAGCAGCAGGGGACAGAACACCGGGGAGCTGTTTTTT. It specifies CASSRGQNTGELFF.

V usage is TRBV29-1 and J usage is TRBJ1-2, with D maybe TRBD1 (5 bases). This CDR3 is built from 13 residues. In germline, CDR1 is SQVTM, CDR2 ANQGSEA. Trimming left V 7 bases short and J 0 bases short, with 12 bases between. The CDR3 is CSGGTVANYGYTF. The CDR3 bases are TGCAGCGGCGGGACGGTAGCTAACTATGGCTACACCTTC.

The gene calls are TRBV7-6 and TRBJ1-6; D not resolved. CDR1 SGHVS and CDR2 FNYEAQ come from the germline V gene. Between the trimmed V and J ends, which lost 5 bases and 16 bases, there was a span of 15 bases. CDR3 size: 12 residues. The CDR3 nucleotides read TGTGCCAGCAGCCCCCGGACGGGAAGACTCCACTTT. This gives the protein CASSPRTGRLHF.

Of note for this clone: Within the sample, other DNA sequences also encode this same CDR3. J is TRBJ1-5 and V is TRBV28, with D possibly being TRBD1 (5 bases). This CDR3 is 15 amino acids long. V was cut by 3 bases and J by 0 bases, with 9 bases left in between. Germline V gene sequence: CDR1 MDHEN, CDR2 SYDVKM. The CDR3 nucleotides are TGTGCCAGCAGTTTTCTAGGGACTAGCAATCAGCCCCAGCATTTT. Translation gives CASSFLGTSNQPQHF.

This chain uses TRBV5-1 with TRBJ2-3; possibly TRBD2 for D (5 bases). CDR1 is SGHRS and CDR2 is YFSETQ in the germline V gene. This CDR3 is built from 14 residues. V was cut by 1 base and J by 4 bases, with 10 bases left in between. Here the CDR3 DNA reads TGCGCCAGCAGCTTGCGGGATGGGTCAGATACGCAGTATTTT. Protein product: CASSLRDGSDTQYF. The complete variable domain, with remaining parts taken from reference TRBV5-1 and TRBJ2-3, reads KAGVTQTPRYLIKTRGQQVTLSCSPISGHRSVSWYQQTPGQGLQFLFEYFSETQRNKGNFPGRFSGRQFSNSRSEMNVSTLELGDSALYLCASSLRDGSDTQYFGPGTRLTVL.

The gene calls are TRBV11-2 and TRBJ2-2; D gene unclear. This CDR3 is 12 amino acids long. The V end lost 6 bases, the J end lost 4 bases, and 6 bases lay between the germline ends. Germline V gene data show CDR1 as SGHAT and CDR2 as FQNNGV. CDR3: CASSFPTGELFF. CDR3 nucleotide sequence: TGTGCCAGCAGTTTTCCCACCGGGGAGCTGTTTTTT.

This clone was recorded only once. The chain employs TRBV28 and TRBJ1-2; 12 bases are a match to TRBD1. The length of the CDR3 is 14 residues. Germline CDR1 reads MDHEN; CDR2 reads SYDVKM. With V trimmed by 4 bases and J by 6 bases, 3 bases remained unmatched. CDR3 region: CASSSGTGGDGYTF. The DNA of the CDR3 is TGTGCCAGCAGTTCCGGGACAGGGGGCGATGGCTACACCTTC.

This clone was detected many times. The chain links TRBV28 to TRBJ1-5; D is possibly TRBD1 (5 bases). There are 11 residues in the CDR3. The germline V gene encodes CDR1 MDHEN and CDR2 SYDVKM. V lost 6 bases and J lost 9, with 9 bases in between. This CDR3 is CASRAGGPQHF. For the CDR3, the DNA is TGTGCCAGCAGGGCGGGGGGGCCCCAGCATTTT.

V and J are TRBV6-1 and TRBJ1-2; D is undetermined. The V gene's germline CDR1 is MNHNS and CDR2 SASEGT. Between the trimmed V and J ends, which lost 6 bases and 5 bases, there was a span of 7 bases. The CDR3 loop spans 11 amino acids. In nucleotides, the CDR3 is TGTGCCAGCAGCCCGAGTTATGGCTACACCTTC. It yields the protein CASSPSYGYTF.

This rearrangement joins TRBV19 to TRBJ1-1; no clear D gene. Trimming stripped 10 bases from V and 3 bases from J, with 12 bases between. Germline V gives CDR1 LNHDA, CDR2 SQIVND (reference sequence). The CDR3 is 12 amino acids. The CDR3 region is CATSAVDTEAFF. In DNA form, the CDR3 reads TGTGCCACCTCAGCGGTTGACACTGAAGCTTTCTTT.

This chain connects TRBV10-3 to TRBJ2-3, with D perhaps TRBD1 or TRBD2 (5 bases each). Trimming removed 11 bases from V and 3 bases from J, with 15 bases in between. The CDR3 length is 13 residues. CDR1 is ENHRY, CDR2 SYGVKD, per germline. CDR3 coding DNA: TGTGCCCACGGGACCCCGGGGACAGATACGCAGTATTTT. Translation: CAHGTPGTDTQYF.

This chain links TRBV6-1 with TRBJ2-5; possibly TRBD1 or TRBD2 for D (5 bases each). V was trimmed by 7 bases and J by 5 bases, leaving 11 bases between them. The CDR3 contains 12 residues. Germline V lookup: CDR1 MNHNS, CDR2 SASEGT. For the CDR3, the DNA is TGTGCCAGCATGGGGGTCCCGGAGACCCAGTACTTC. Translated: CASMGVPETQYF.

This clone showed up just once. This chain links TRBV7-9 with TRBJ1-2; TRBD1 matches at 9 bases. Germline V gives CDR1 SEHNR, CDR2 FQNEAQ (reference sequence). This CDR3 contains 15 residues. With V trimmed by 1 base and J by 5 bases, 5 bases remained unmatched. The CDR3 region has the DNA TGTGCCAGCAGCTTAGAGCGGGACAGGGATTATGGCTACACCTTC. Residues: CASSLERDRDYGYTF. The full variable domain, its missing parts supplied by reference TRBV7-9 and TRBJ1-2, is DTGVSQNPRHKITKRGQNVTFRCDPISEHNRLYWYRQTLGQGPEFLTYFQNEAQLEKSRLLSDRFSAERPKGSFSTLEIQRTEQGDSAMYLCASSLERDRDYGYTFGSGTRLTVV.

The rearrangement uses TRBV4-2 and TRBJ2-5; D is perhaps TRBD1 or TRBD2 (5 bases each). The CDR3 runs to 15 residues. Trimming pared 4 bases from V and 1 base from J, leaving 13 bases between. Germline V CDR1 and CDR2: LGHNA, YNFKEQ. CDR3 sequence (DNA): TGTGCCAGCAGCCCGGGGCCTGGAATCCAAGAGACCCAGTACTTC. Residues: CASSPGPGIQETQYF.

This chain uses TRBV18 with TRBJ1-5; D remains ambiguous. Germline CDR1 reads KGHSH; CDR2 reads LQKENI. The CDR3 has 14 amino acids. The V and J ends lost 4 bases and 0 bases respectively, with 7 bases between them. CDR3 sequence reads: CASSQTHSNQPQHF. CDR3 sequence (DNA): TGTGCCAGCTCACAGACCCATAGCAATCAGCCCCAGCATTTT.

The V gene is TRBV18, the J gene TRBJ2-1; possible D gene TRBD1, 6 bases. In germline, CDR1 is KGHSH, CDR2 LQKENI. The CDR3 is made up of 14 amino acids. The germline V and J ends were trimmed by 3 bases and 5 bases, with 11 bases remaining between them. The CDR3 nucleotides are TGTGCCAGCTCACCTGTCAGGGGAGACAATGAGCAGTTCTTC. Amino acid sequence: CASSPVRGDNEQFF.

The V call is TRBV6-6, the J call TRBJ2-7; D is uncertain. Trimming removed 2 bases from V and 3 bases from J, with 8 bases in between. The germline V gene encodes CDR1 MNHNY and CDR2 SVGAGI (reference sequence). This CDR3 contains 13 residues. The CDR3 DNA reads as TGTGCCAGCAGTTACATGACCCACTACGAGCAGTACTTC. Its translation is CASSYMTHYEQYF.

This clone showed up just once. This rearrangement joins TRBV5-8 to TRBJ1-2; tentatively, D is TRBD1 (5 bases). Germline values: CDR1 SGHTS, CDR2 YDEGEE. CDR3 size: 12 residues. V lost 4 bases and J lost 8, with 12 bases in between. CDR3 DNA: TGTGCCAGCAGCCCCAGGGTCGGCGGCTACACCTTC. Protein: CASSPRVGGYTF.

This sequence joins TRBV19 and TRBJ2-7, with 9 nucleotides matching TRBD2. In germline, CDR1 is LNHDA, CDR2 SQIVND (reference sequence). This CDR3 has 15 amino acids. The V segment lost 3 bases and the J segment 4 bases; nucleotides outside the gene matches: 7. The CDR3 DNA reads as TGTGCCAGTAGTATCTCCGGGACTAGCTTTTACGAGCAGTACTTC. Translation gives CASSISGTSFYEQYF.

This clone has a handful of counts. The gene calls are TRBV28 and TRBJ2-7; D is unresolved. This CDR3 has 13 residues. V was shortened by 3 bases and J by 5 bases, with 11 bases between the two germline ends. Germline values: CDR1 MDHEN, CDR2 SYDVKM. Here the CDR3 reads CASSFSDTDEQYF. CDR3 in DNA: TGTGCCAGCAGTTTCTCCGACACCGACGAGCAGTACTTC.

This chain links TRBV7-2 with TRBJ2-1, with TRBD2 matching over 8 bases. CDR3 length: 16 residues. The junction had 2 bases not matched to a gene; V was cut back by 1 base and J by 0 bases. The germline V gene has CDR1 SGHTA and CDR2 FQGNSA. CDR3 bases: TGTGCCAGCAGCTTAGTCGGGGGGGCCTCCTACAATGAGCAGTTCTTC. Amino acid sequence: CASSLVGGASYNEQFF.

This rearrangement joins TRBV9 to TRBJ1-2, with D uncertain. V lost 1 base, J lost 5 bases, and 15 bases lay in between. The CDR3 has 15 amino acids. The V gene's germline CDR1 is SGDLS and CDR2 YYNGEE. The CDR3: CASSVLPGAEYGYTF. The CDR3 bases are TGTGCCAGCAGCGTATTGCCGGGCGCAGAGTATGGCTACACCTTC.

CDR3 protein: CASSPPVSLYRGHPRGNTQYF. The CDR3 nucleotides are TGTGCCAGCTCACCACCGGTCTCCCTATACAGGGGCCATCCACGTGGGAATACGCAGTATTTT. The chain employs TRBV18 and TRBJ2-3; 7 nucleotides line up with TRBD1. The CDR3 extends over 21 amino acids. The germline CDR1 and CDR2 sequences are KGHSH and LQKENI. After removal of 0 bases from V and 7 bases from J, the junction contained 25 bases not matched to a gene.